This passage covers 7 T cell receptor beta chains from one sample sequenced in a study of T cells in Graves' hyperthyroidism and ophthalmopathy. Authors of the study amplified TCR beta CDR3 regions from RNA transcripts. An initial round of RT-PCR targeting the TCR CDR3 relied on the HTBI primer set. TCRdb used MiXCR to reprocess the multiplex PCR reads, holding one entry per CDR3 protein. The data show some 440,000 distinct CDR3 sequences, more than 15% seen once. Sequencing was carried out using blood. Source of these receptors: a woman aged 18-30 years with Graves' hyperthyroidism.

The sample holds a few counts of this clonotype. At one end, the junction sequence differs from germline, possibly due to a read error. The chain uses TRBV12-3 or TRBV12-4 and TRBJ2-1, with D maybe TRBD2 (6 bases). The CDR3 spans 16 residues. The DNA of the CDR3 is TGTGCCAGCAGTCTGGAGGGCCTTAACTCCTACAATAAGCAGTTCTTC. Its protein product is CASSLEGLNSYNKQFF.

This clonotype was picked up one time. This chain uses TRBV12-3 or TRBV12-4 with TRBJ2-5; D could derive from TRBD1 or TRBD2 (5 bases each). Trimming removed 6 bases from V and 1 base from J, with 15 bases in between. The CDR3 is 15 residues long. The CDR3 region is CASSRGTAPQETQYF. For the CDR3, the DNA is TGTGCCAGCAGCAGAGGGACCGCCCCCCAAGAGACCCAGTACTTC.

The sample holds a few counts of this clonotype. The chain links TRBV4-1 to TRBJ2-1; D may be TRBD2 (5 bases). Trimming removed 1 base at V and 3 bases at J, with 13 bases between. CDR1 and CDR2 from the germline V gene are MGHRA and YSYEKL. The CDR3 loop spans 16 amino acids. The CDR3 coding sequence is TGCGCCAGCAGCCAAGTTAGGGCTAGCAGCTACAATGAGCAGTTCTTC. This sequence encodes CASSQVRASSYNEQFF.

The gene calls are TRBV19 and TRBJ2-7; D could derive from TRBD1 or TRBD2 (6 bases each). The CDR3 is 13 amino acids. Germline V gene lookup returns CDR1 LNHDA and CDR2 SQIVND (reference sequence). Deletions cut 4 bases from V and 5 bases from J, with 12 bases between. The CDR3: CASSRQEGNEQYF. The CDR3 coding sequence is TGTGCCAGTAGTAGACAGGAGGGGAACGAGCAGTACTTC.

This clonotype was counted only a few times. The chain couples TRBV6-1 to TRBJ1-5; D is perhaps TRBD1 (6 bases). Germline V gene data show CDR1 as MNHNS and CDR2 as SASEGT. This CDR3 has 12 amino acids. Trimming left V 6 bases short and J 8 bases short, with 11 bases between. CDR3 loop: CASRSQGKPQHF. DNA of the CDR3: TGTGCCAGCAGGTCACAGGGAAAGCCCCAGCATTTT.

This clonotype was picked up many times. The V gene is TRBV9, the J gene TRBJ1-1; D might be TRBD1 (6 bases). Germline assignment: CDR1 SGDLS and CDR2 YYNGEE. The V and J ends lost 0 bases and 2 bases respectively, with 11 bases between them. This CDR3 spans 15 amino acids. The CDR3 DNA is TGTGCCAGCAGCGTAGGGGGGGCTGGCAACACTGAAGCTTTCTTT. Its protein is CASSVGGAGNTEAFF.

The CDR3 region has the DNA TGTGCCACCAGCCCTAGGCGGTACGGGACGAACAATGAGCAGTTCTTC. As protein: CATSPRRYGTNNEQFF. V is TRBV15 and J is TRBJ2-1; D tentatively fits TRBD1 or TRBD2 (5 bases each). V lost 5 bases and J 5 bases, leaving 19 bases between the germline ends. The germline V gene has CDR1 LNHNV and CDR2 YYDKDF (reference sequence). The CDR3 is 16 residues long.